A few counts support the clone carrying this T cell receptor beta chain. The antigen remains undetermined. Germline CDR1 is KGHSH and CDR2 is LQKENI. Trimming left V 1 base short and J 1 base short, with 8 bases between. The CDR3 totals 14 residues. This sample is part of a study of vaccination effects on CD4 cells after COVID-19. Overall study context: Vaccination of participants consisted of two doses of either the BNT162b2 or mRNA-1273 vaccine. Whole-study results and caveats: Whether induced by infection or by vaccine, clones showed marked clonal contraction late after vaccination. Sampling in the study covered few convalescent patients and included no early post-infection timepoints.

Libraries were prepared by immunoSEQ multiplex PCR; TCRdb keeps only in-frame clonotypes and omits some of them. Among roughly 60,000 clones, under 75% were seen once, and the ten largest hold around 18%. Antigen-specific CD4+ T cells were expanded with viral peptide pools in the ViraFEST assay before sequencing. Having been cultured for ten to eleven days, the cells underwent CD4+ T cell isolation. Testing of the vaccine recipients showed negative nucleocapsid antibodies and no prior SARS-CoV-2 infection. IL-2 medium was substituted for half the medium on days 3 and 7. This chain uses TRBV18 with TRBJ2-7, with D possibly matching TRBD2 (6 bases). The specimen was CD4+ T cells from PBMCs cultured with SARS-CoV-2 spike peptides, collected before COVID-19 vaccination. The sequence came from a human donor who received a COVID-19 vaccine. The CDR3 reads CASSPLLASYEQYF. CDR3 nucleotide sequence: TGTGCCAGCTCACCACTTCTAGCGTCCTACGAGCAGTACTTC.